A selection of T cell receptor beta chains follows, all from one sample in a study of neoadjuvant anti-PD-1 for oral cavity cancer. Produced via immunoSEQ multiplex PCR; TCRdb's table is partial and in-frame only. The table has some 15,000 clones, more than 60% seen once. The sequencing here drew on PBMCs, taken before nivolumab (anti-PD-1) treatment. Source of these receptors: a person aged 40-85 years with oral cavity squamous cell carcinoma. Each CDR3 is given with its conserved first and last residue. Not all rows give a size; the values are once, few, many and, for expanded clones, a class.

j_gene,v_gene,abundance,CDR3aa
TRBJ1-2,TRBV6-1,NA,CASSKPRGYTF
TRBJ2-1,TRBV28,NA,CASSLGGGLDYNEQFF
TRBJ2-3,TRBV9,NA,CASSPGRDRPLADTQYF
TRBJ2-2,TRBV6-5,NA,CASSYETGNTGELFF
TRBJ1-2,TRBV7-9,NA,CASSLALDLKEGYTF
TRBJ2-7,TRBV7-8,NA,CASSLVQTPREQYF
TRBJ1-1,TRBV18,NA,CASSLFDTTEAFF
TRBJ2-5,TRBV5-1,NA,CASSSRSMGSRETQYF
TRBJ2-5,TRBV5-5,NA,CASSLRLAGAKETQYF
TRBJ2-3,TRBV6-5,NA,CASSPTGEHTQYF
TRBJ1-2,TRBV6-4,NA,CASSDRQGMGGYTF
TRBJ1-5,TRBV4-2,NA,CASSQERHSNQPQHF
TRBJ2-2,TRBV10-3,once,CAISGQRRSNTGELFF
TRBJ2-2,TRBV19,NA,CASSRGGANTGELFF
TRBJ1-3,TRBV12-5,NA,CASGLGSGSGNTIYF
TRBJ2-3,TRBV6-6,NA,CASSLGSRSTDTQYF
TRBJ1-4,TRBV15,once,CATSLRGTENEKLFF
TRBJ1-3,TRBV7-6,NA,CASSLDRGAPGNTIYF
TRBJ2-7,TRBV12-5,NA,CASGLVSTGIYEQYF
TRBJ2-6,TRBV5-4,NA,CASNSRAGATGANVLTF
TRBJ2-1,TRBV5-1,NA,CASRSGKDNEQFF
TRBJ1-3,TRBV2,NA,CASSIGRGGNTIYF
TRBJ2-2,TRBV7-8,few,CASSLGDRATGELFF
TRBJ1-1,TRBV25-1,NA,CASSSWATEAFF
TRBJ2-7,TRBV7-9,NA,CASSLPGPSYEQYF